This entry concerns a single T cell receptor beta chain. Its antigen is currently unknown. V lost 0 bases to trimming and J lost 5 bases, with 4 bases between them. This CDR3 spans 12 amino acids. Germline V gives CDR1 LNHDA, CDR2 SQIVND (reference sequence). The data derive from a study of OX40 agonist ivuxolimab in advanced cancers. Broader study findings: The investigators did not determine what antigen specificity the expanded peripheral T cells had.

Data came from immunoSEQ multiplex PCR; TCRdb stores just in-frame clones and leaves some out. The sample shows more than 55,000 clones, 86% of them seen only once. This receptor was taken from an adult with an advanced solid tumor such as melanoma, head and neck, liver or kidney cancer. The material sequenced was CD4+ or CD8+ T cells sorted from blood, taken in a trial of the OX40 agonist ivuxolimab. The chain employs TRBV19 and TRBJ2-5, with unresolved D. The CDR3 DNA sequence: TGTGCCAGTAGTATAGATCTTGAGACCCAGTACTTC. This codes for CASSIDLETQYF.